What follows is one T cell receptor beta chain and its context. What it recognizes is unknown. The data derive from a study of cytomegalovirus exposure and HLA in healthy donors. Regarding the study as a whole: Cytomegalovirus status was reportedly diagnosed by the classifier with high specificity and sensitivity. Presence/absence analyses supposed approximately even sequencing depth among donors. Analysis was performed later, and it showed HLA-associated TCR beta chains to be more clonally expanded than equally common others. The Asian-associated ancestry cluster reportedly had fewer N-insertions than the approximately 670-donor mean in a later analysis.

13 Jbeta primers and 60 Vbeta primers were used for the PCR. Only in-frame clones appear in the TCRdb table, and some are missing; sequencing was by immunoSEQ multiplex PCR. The repertoire holds under 200,000 clones, with over 65% as singletons. Material for sequencing was PBMCs. The receptor was derived from a woman in her forties in good health and CMV-seronegative.

The CDR3 DNA reads TGTGCCAGCAGTGCGGGACAGGGGGCGCGGGCTGAAGCTTTCTTT. As protein: CASSAGQGARAEAFF. The chain uses TRBV25-1 and TRBJ1-1; 12 positions match TRBD1. From germline, CDR1 is MGHDK and CDR2 SYGVNS. This CDR3 is 15 amino acids long. J gave up 6 bases and V 4 bases, and 6 bases lay outside the gene matches.